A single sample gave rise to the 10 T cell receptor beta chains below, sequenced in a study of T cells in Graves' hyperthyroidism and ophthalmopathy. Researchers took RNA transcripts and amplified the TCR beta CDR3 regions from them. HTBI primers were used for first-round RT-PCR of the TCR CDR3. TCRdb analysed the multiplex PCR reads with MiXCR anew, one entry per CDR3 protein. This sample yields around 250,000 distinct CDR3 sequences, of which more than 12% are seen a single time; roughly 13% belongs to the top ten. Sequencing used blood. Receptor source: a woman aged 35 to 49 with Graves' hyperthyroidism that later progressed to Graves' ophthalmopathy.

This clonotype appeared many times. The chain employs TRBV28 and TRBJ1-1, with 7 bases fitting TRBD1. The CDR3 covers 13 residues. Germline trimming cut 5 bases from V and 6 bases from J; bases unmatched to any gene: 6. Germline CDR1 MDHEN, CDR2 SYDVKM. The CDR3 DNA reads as TGTGCCAGCAGTCCCCGGGACAGCCCTGAAGCTTTCTTT. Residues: CASSPRDSPEAFF.

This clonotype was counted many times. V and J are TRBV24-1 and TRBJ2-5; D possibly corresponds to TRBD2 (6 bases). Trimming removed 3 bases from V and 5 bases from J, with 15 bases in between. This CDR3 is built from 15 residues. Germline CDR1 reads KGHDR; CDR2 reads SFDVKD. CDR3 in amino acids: CATSDPTSRWETQYF. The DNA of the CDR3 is TGTGCCACCAGTGATCCAACTAGCCGATGGGAGACCCAGTACTTC.

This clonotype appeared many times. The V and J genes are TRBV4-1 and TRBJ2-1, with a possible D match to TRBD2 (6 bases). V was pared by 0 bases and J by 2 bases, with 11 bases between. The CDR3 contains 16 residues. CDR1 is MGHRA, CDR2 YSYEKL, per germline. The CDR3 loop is CASSQDRIAAYNEQFF. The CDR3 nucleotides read TGCGCCAGCAGCCAAGATCGGATAGCGGCCTACAATGAGCAGTTCTTC.

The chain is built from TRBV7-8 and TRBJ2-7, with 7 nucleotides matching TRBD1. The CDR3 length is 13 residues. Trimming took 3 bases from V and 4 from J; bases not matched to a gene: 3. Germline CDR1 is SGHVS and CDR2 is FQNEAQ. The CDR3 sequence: CASSLDRRYEQYF. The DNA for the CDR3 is TGTGCCAGCAGCTTGGACAGGCGATACGAGCAGTACTTC.

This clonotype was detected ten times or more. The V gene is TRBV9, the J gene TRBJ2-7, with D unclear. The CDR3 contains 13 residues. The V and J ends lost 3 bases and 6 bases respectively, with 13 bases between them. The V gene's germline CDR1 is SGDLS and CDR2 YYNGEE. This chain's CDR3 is CASSARHFGEQYF. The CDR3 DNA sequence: TGTGCCAGCAGCGCCCGACATTTTGGCGAGCAGTACTTC.

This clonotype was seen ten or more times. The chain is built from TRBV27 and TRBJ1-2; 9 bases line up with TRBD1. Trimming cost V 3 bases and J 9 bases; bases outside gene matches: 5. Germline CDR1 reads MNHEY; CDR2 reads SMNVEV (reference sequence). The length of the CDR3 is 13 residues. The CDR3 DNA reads TGTGCCAGCAGTTTCTCACAGGGGGCACGCTACACCTTC. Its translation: CASSFSQGARYTF.

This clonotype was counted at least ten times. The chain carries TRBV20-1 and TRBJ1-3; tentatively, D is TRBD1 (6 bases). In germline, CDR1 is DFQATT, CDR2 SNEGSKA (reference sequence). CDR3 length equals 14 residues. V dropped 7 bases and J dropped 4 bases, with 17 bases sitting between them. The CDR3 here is CSVRVAGEGNTIYF. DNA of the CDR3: TGCAGTGTCAGAGTGGCAGGGGAAGGAAACACCATATATTTT.

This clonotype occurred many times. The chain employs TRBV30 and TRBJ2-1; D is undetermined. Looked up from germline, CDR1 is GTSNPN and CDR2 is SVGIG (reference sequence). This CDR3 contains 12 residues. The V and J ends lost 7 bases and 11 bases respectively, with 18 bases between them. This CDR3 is CASTLYQSQQFF. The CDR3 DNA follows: TGTGCCTCTACACTATATCAGAGCCAGCAGTTCTTC.

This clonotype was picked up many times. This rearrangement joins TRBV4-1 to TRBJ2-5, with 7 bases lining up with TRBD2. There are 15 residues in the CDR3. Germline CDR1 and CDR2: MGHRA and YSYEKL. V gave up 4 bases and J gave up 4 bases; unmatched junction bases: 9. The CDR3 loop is CASSPGETSPETQYF. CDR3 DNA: TGCGCCAGCAGCCCCGGGGAGACTAGCCCAGAGACCCAGTACTTC.

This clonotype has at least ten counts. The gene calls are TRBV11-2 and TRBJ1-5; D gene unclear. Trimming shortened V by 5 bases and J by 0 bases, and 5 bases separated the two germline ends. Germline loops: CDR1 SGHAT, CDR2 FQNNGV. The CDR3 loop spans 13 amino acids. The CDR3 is CASSLYSNQPQHF. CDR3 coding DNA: TGTGCCAGCAGCCTTTATAGCAATCAGCCCCAGCATTTT. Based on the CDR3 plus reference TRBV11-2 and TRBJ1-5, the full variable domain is EAGVAQSPRYKIIEKRQSVAFWCNPISGHATLYWYQQILGQGPKLLIQFQNNGVVDDSQLPKDRFSAERLKGVDSTLKIQPAKLEDSAVYLCASSLYSNQPQHFGDGTRLSIL.